This T cell receptor beta chain was profiled in a study of cytomegalovirus exposure and HLA in healthy donors. On the study more broadly: A later analysis reported the 120 validation repertoires used the same platform as the approximately 660 first-cohort repertoires.

The donors formed part of the approximately 120-subject validation cohort, distinct from the roughly 670-subject first cohort. Generated by immunoSEQ multiplex PCR, the TCRdb table keeps only in-frame clones and is missing some. This sample carries about 120,000 clones, around 87% of them seen once, and the ten largest clones take nearly 6.5%. Germline V CDR1 and CDR2: SGHRS, YFSETQ. V dropped 0 bases and J dropped 8 bases, with 9 bases sitting between them. This CDR3 contains 13 residues. The origin of this receptor is a woman between 18 and 29 years old in good health and CMV-seropositive. Sequencing was done on a sample of PBMCs. The chain couples TRBV5-1 to TRBJ1-3, with D perhaps TRBD1 (5 bases). CDR3 sequence: CASSLGQRDTIYF. The CDR3 nucleotides read TGCGCCAGCAGCTTGGGACAGAGAGACACCATATATTTT.